Following are 11 T cell receptor beta chains from one sample sequenced in a study of read filtering for tumor transcriptome and immune sequencing. The library was built from roughly 400 ng RNA with molecular barcoded adaptors for alpha/delta and beta/gamma chains. MiXCR, run by TCRdb on the reads, gives a single entry per CDR3 protein. The table lists 60,000 to 75,000 distinct CDR3 sequences, roughly 19% of them singletons. Sequencing was carried out using a population of CD138-negative cells sorted from bone marrow. Source of these receptors: a donor at least 40 years old with multiple myeloma.

V gene TRBV3-1 combines with J gene TRBJ2-1, with D perhaps matching TRBD2 (6 bases). There are 15 residues in the CDR3. Germline CDR1 is LGHDT and CDR2 is YNNKEL (reference sequence). V lost 5 bases to trimming and J lost 10 bases, with 21 bases between them. In DNA, the CDR3 is TGTGCCAGCAGCAAACACGGGGGTGGGGGTCTGGAGCAGTTCTTC. This translates into CASSKHGGGGLEQFF.

V and J are TRBV12-3 or TRBV12-4 and TRBJ1-3; D is unclear. The CDR3 contains 17 residues. The V end lost 0 bases, the J end lost 0 bases, and 12 bases lay between the germline ends. The CDR3: CASSLALGYPSGNTIYF. CDR3 DNA: TGTGCCAGCAGTTTAGCGCTCGGGTACCCCTCTGGAAACACCATATATTTT.

A word on this clonotype: Germline and junction disagree at one end, which may indicate a read error. This chain joins TRBV6-5 and TRBJ2-1, with a weak D call TRBD2 (6 bases). The CDR3 sequence is 13 residues long. Germline V gene sequence: CDR1 MNHEY, CDR2 SVGAGI. CDR3 residues: CASIYLARGEQFF. The CDR3 nucleotides are TGTGCCAGCATTTACCTCGCGCGGGGTGAGCAGTTCTTC.

This clonotype was detected ten times or more. The chain's CDR3 is CASSSTGTFTDTQYF. The CDR3 DNA is TGTGCCAGTAGTTCGACAGGGACATTCACAGATACGCAGTATTTT. V is TRBV19 and J is TRBJ2-3; 7 bases are shared with TRBD1. CDR3 length: 15 amino acids. Per germline, CDR1 LNHDA and CDR2 SQIVND (reference sequence). Trimming removed 5 bases from V and 2 bases from J; junction bases left unmatched: 7.

This clonotype was counted many times. The genes are TRBV4-1 and TRBJ2-1; 14 bases are shared with TRBD2. CDR1 MGHRA and CDR2 YSYEKL come from the germline V gene. This CDR3 has 18 residues. Trimming cost V 3 bases and J 7 bases; bases outside gene matches: 11. DNA of the CDR3: TGCGCCAGCAGCCATAATCGCGGGACTAGCGGGAGATGGAATGAGCAGTTCTTC. Protein: CASSHNRGTSGRWNEQFF.

In regard to this clonotype: Since a much larger clone is just one base distant, this may be a read error. The final CDR3 position lacks the conserved phenylalanine or tryptophan, pointing to a likely read error. V gene TRBV20-1 combines with J gene TRBJ1-3; no clear D gene. V was clipped by 1 base and J by 6 bases, with 13 bases between them. CDR3 size: 14 residues. The germline V gene has CDR1 DFQATT and CDR2 SNEGSKA (reference sequence). CDR3 region: CSARVPDGLNTIYS. CDR3 nucleotides: TGCAGTGCTAGAGTCCCGGACGGGTTAAACACCATATATTCT.

Concerning this clonotype: Since a much larger clone is just one base distant, this may be a read error. The rearrangement links TRBV6-6 to TRBJ2-5; D might be TRBD2 (6 bases). The CDR3 length is 13 residues. Germline CDR1 is MNHNY and CDR2 is SVGAGI (reference sequence). V gave up 4 bases and J gave up 2 bases, with 8 bases separating them. The DNA for the CDR3 is TGTGCCAGCAGTTGGAGGGCGCAAGAGACCCAGTACTTC. It specifies CASSWRAQETQYF.

Details on this clonotype: This may arise from a read error, as a much more abundant clone is one base away. This chain links TRBV11-2 with TRBJ2-5, with 9 positions matching TRBD2. This CDR3 is 15 amino acids long. Germline CDR1 and CDR2: SGHAT and FQNNGV. Unmatched junction bases numbered 8, after V lost 8 bases and J lost 1 base. The CDR3 nucleotides read TGTGCCAGCGACCTAGCGGGGCGACCCCAAGAGACCCAGTACTTC. It yields the protein CASDLAGRPQETQYF.

This clonotype was counted ten times or more. The J gene is TRBJ2-1, the V gene TRBV3-1; 9 nucleotides line up with TRBD1. This CDR3 contains 15 residues. The J segment lost 1 base and the V segment lost 6 bases, leaving 4 bases of the junction unmatched. The germline CDR1 and CDR2 sequences are LGHDT and YNNKEL (reference sequence). As DNA, the CDR3 is TGTGCCAGCAGGGGACAGGGACTTTCCTACAATGAGCAGTTCTTC. Translated: CASRGQGLSYNEQFF.

The table lists this clonotype with many counts. This chain uses TRBV5-1 with TRBJ2-2, with D unresolved. V was clipped by 0 bases and J by 2 bases, with 8 bases between them. Per germline, CDR1 SGHRS and CDR2 YFSETQ. This CDR3 comprises 15 residues. CDR3 amino acids: CASSLERTNTGELFF. CDR3 nucleotide sequence: TGCGCCAGCAGCTTGGAACGGACCAACACCGGGGAGCTGTTTTTT.

This clonotype was detected many times. This rearrangement joins TRBV6-6 to TRBJ1-1, with D perhaps TRBD1 (5 bases). V shed 6 bases and J shed 3 bases, with 17 bases lying between them. The CDR3 length is 15 residues. Per the germline V gene, CDR1 is MNHNY and CDR2 is SVGAGI (reference sequence). This chain's CDR3 is CASRWTGGTDTEAFF. CDR3 in DNA: TGTGCCAGCAGATGGACGGGAGGGACTGACACTGAAGCTTTCTTT.